The 30 T cell receptor beta chains below all came from one sample that was sequenced in a study of lymphopenia after photon versus proton radiotherapy (dated by TCRdb to the late 2010s). Libraries came from the immunoSEQ multiplex PCR assay. TCRdb's version of the immuneACCESS table is confined to in-frame rearrangements and falls short of the full clone set. An unresolved V gene accounts for under half of the shortfall where checked; the remainder is of unknown origin. Within this sample are around 63,000 clones, with 75% to 90% of them counted one time only. The ten largest account for approximately 11% of the sample. The sample was peripheral blood, taken from a patient treated with proton-based radiotherapy. The receptors come from a man older than 75 with esophageal cancer.

This sequence joins TRBV5-5 and TRBJ2-7; D is perhaps TRBD1 or TRBD2 (6 bases each). Germline-derived CDR1 and CDR2 are SGHKS and YYEKEE (reference sequence). V was trimmed by 3 bases and J by 0 bases, leaving 16 bases between them. The CDR3 has 16 residues. In DNA form, the CDR3 reads TGTGCCAGCAGCTATCCCGGGGGCGGAAGCTCCTACGAGCAGTACTTC. Translation: CASSYPGGGSSYEQYF.

The chain has TRBV5-1 and TRBJ2-2; D unclear. Trimming removed 0 bases at V and 4 bases at J, with 13 bases between. The CDR3 is 16 amino acids. Germline V gives CDR1 SGHRS, CDR2 YFSETQ. The chain's CDR3 is CASSLAVVTSTGELFF. The CDR3 DNA reads as TGCGCCAGCAGCTTGGCCGTGGTTACCTCCACCGGGGAGCTGTTTTTT.

This clone has just a few counts. The CDR3 DNA reads TGTGCCAGCAGTGAAGGGCTTCCACCCGAAAAACTGTTTTTT. Residues: CASSEGLPPEKLFF. V usage is TRBV6-1 and J usage is TRBJ1-4; D is unresolved. V was clipped by 1 base and J by 8 bases, with 11 bases between them. This CDR3 is built from 14 residues. Germline V gene lookup returns CDR1 MNHNS and CDR2 SASEGT.

In this sample, this clone turned up once. The junction departs from the called germline gene at one end, perhaps through a read error. The gene calls are TRBV9 and TRBJ2-3; 11 bases agree with TRBD1. The CDR3 contains 13 residues. Germline values: CDR1 SGDLS, CDR2 YYNGEE. CDR3: CASSQDGQGAAGF. The CDR3 DNA reads as TGTGCCAGCAGCCAAGACGGACAGGGGGCCGCCGGTTTT.

J is TRBJ2-2 and V is TRBV18; D is tentatively TRBD1 or TRBD2 (6 bases each). In germline, CDR1 is KGHSH, CDR2 LQKENI. The CDR3 runs to 16 residues. V was shortened by 3 bases and J by 4 bases, with 15 bases between the two germline ends. The CDR3, as DNA: TGTGCCAGCTCACCCCTACGGGGGCCGAGCACCGGGGAGCTGTTTTTT. Translating gives CASSPLRGPSTGELFF. The full variable domain, in which reference TRBV18 and TRBJ2-2 provide the parts outside the CDR3, is NAGVMQNPRHLVRRRGQEARLRCSPMKGHSHVYWYRQLPEEGLKFMVYLQKENIIDESGMPKERFSAEFPKEGPSILRIQQVVRGDSAAYFCASSPLRGPSTGELFFGEGSRLTVL.

The chain employs TRBV5-5 and TRBJ1-1, with 8 bases that match TRBD1. The length of the CDR3 is 15 residues. CDR1 SGHKS and CDR2 YYEKEE come from the germline V gene (reference sequence). V lost 4 bases to trimming and J lost 1 base; unmatched junction nucleotides: 6. The DNA of the CDR3 is TGTGCCAGCAGCCTATGGGACAGGCGGAACACTGAAGCTTTCTTT. Amino acid sequence: CASSLWDRRNTEAFF.

This chain joins TRBV5-1 and TRBJ1-1, with no clear D. The CDR3 is made up of 14 amino acids. The germline V gene encodes CDR1 SGHRS and CDR2 YFSETQ. V shed 1 base and J shed 2 bases, with 9 bases lying between them. The CDR3 nucleotides read TGCGCCAGCAGCTTGTCAGTGGGAAACACTGAAGCTTTCTTT. Translation: CASSLSVGNTEAFF.

This chain's CDR3 is CASSLEQGARVEQYF. The DNA for the CDR3 is TGCGCCAGCAGCTTGGAGCAGGGGGCTCGGGTCGAGCAGTACTTC. V usage is TRBV5-1 and J usage is TRBJ2-7, with TRBD1 matching over 8 bases. The CDR3 consists of 15 residues. The V gene's germline CDR1 is SGHRS and CDR2 YFSETQ. V was clipped by 0 bases and J by 6 bases; unmatched bases: 8.

This sequence joins TRBV5-1 and TRBJ2-3; D uncertain. The CDR3 length is 13 residues. Trimming cost V 0 bases and J 2 bases, with 4 bases left between them. CDR1 and CDR2 (germline): SGHRS, YFSETQ. Here the CDR3 DNA reads TGCGCCAGCAGCTTGGTCCCCACAGATACGCAGTATTTT. It specifies CASSLVPTDTQYF. The whole variable domain, remainder taken from reference TRBV5-1 and TRBJ2-3, is KAGVTQTPRYLIKTRGQQVTLSCSPISGHRSVSWYQQTPGQGLQFLFEYFSETQRNKGNFPGRFSGRQFSNSRSEMNVSTLELGDSALYLCASSLVPTDTQYFGPGTRLTVL.

This chain links TRBV27 with TRBJ2-7, with D possibly matching TRBD1 (6 bases). Germline-derived CDR1 and CDR2 are MNHEY and SMNVEV (reference sequence). This CDR3 has 13 amino acids. V was trimmed by 3 bases and J by 5 bases, leaving 11 bases between them. CDR3 loop: CASSFLQGNEQYF. Written as DNA, the CDR3 is TGTGCCAGCAGTTTCCTTCAGGGGAACGAGCAGTACTTC.

This chain links TRBV10-3 with TRBJ2-1, with D tentatively TRBD1 or TRBD2 (5 bases each). Trimming stripped 0 bases from V and 6 bases from J, with 9 bases between. Germline assignment: CDR1 ENHRY and CDR2 SYGVKD. The CDR3 consists of 14 residues. The CDR3 region is CAISESRDVNEQFF. CDR3 nucleotide sequence: TGTGCCATCAGTGAGTCGAGGGACGTCAATGAGCAGTTCTTC.

Here the CDR3 reads CAIEYSGANVLTF. CDR3 coding DNA: TGTGCCATCGAGTACTCTGGGGCCAACGTCCTGACTTTC. This sequence joins TRBV6-1 and TRBJ2-6; no firm D call. CDR1 is MNHNS and CDR2 is SASEGT in the germline V gene. The CDR3 is made up of 13 amino acids. V was pared by 10 bases and J by 0 bases, with 7 bases between.

The V and J genes are TRBV6-5 and TRBJ1-5; possibly TRBD1 for D (6 bases). This CDR3 spans 14 amino acids. The V end lost 8 bases, the J end lost 1 base, and 12 bases lay between the germline ends. The germline V gene encodes CDR1 MNHEY and CDR2 SVGAGI. The CDR3 here is CASRPGVSNQPQHF. The CDR3 DNA reads TGTGCCAGCCGCCCAGGGGTGAGCAATCAGCCCCAGCATTTT.

V gene TRBV2 combines with J gene TRBJ2-2, with D possibly matching TRBD2 (6 bases). The CDR3 contains 15 residues. V lost 8 bases, J lost 4 bases, and 17 bases lay in between. CDR1 and CDR2 from the germline V gene are SNHLY and FYNNEI. CDR3 sequence reads: CASGLYGGSTGELFF. The CDR3 DNA is TGTGCCAGCGGTCTTTACGGGGGATCCACCGGGGAGCTGTTTTTT.

The chain employs TRBV5-4 and TRBJ2-7; D possibly uses TRBD1 or TRBD2 (7 bases each). The V gene lost 3 bases and the J gene lost 1 base, with 14 bases spanning the gap. The CDR3 consists of 15 residues. Looked up from germline, CDR1 is SGHNT and CDR2 is YYREEE (reference sequence). The CDR3 here is CASSSRQGGSYEQYF. As DNA, the CDR3 is TGTGCCAGCAGCTCTCGACAGGGAGGGTCCTACGAGCAGTACTTC. Complete variable domain (other parts from reference TRBV5-4 and TRBJ2-7): ETGVTQSPTHLIKTRGQQVTLRCSSQSGHNTVSWYQQALGQGPQFIFQYYREEENGRGNFPPRFSGLQFPNYSSELNVNALELDDSALYLCASSSRQGGSYEQYFGPGTRLTVT.

This sequence joins TRBV29-1 and TRBJ2-7, with TRBD1 as a possible D gene (5 bases). The CDR3 runs 14 residues. Germline CDR1 is SQVTM and CDR2 is ANQGSEA. V was clipped by 4 bases and J by 6 bases, with 19 bases between them. CDR3 sequence: CSVGPGSKTGEQYF. As DNA, the CDR3 is TGCAGCGTTGGTCCAGGGTCCAAAACTGGCGAGCAGTACTTC.

The chain links TRBV7-9 to TRBJ1-1; TRBD1 agrees at 8 bases. CDR1 is SEHNR, CDR2 FQNEAQ, per germline (reference sequence). The CDR3 has 17 residues. The V and J ends lost 8 bases and 4 bases, in that order; junction bases with no gene match: 18. The DNA for the CDR3 is TGTGCCAGCGCGAGGTGGGGCGATCAGGGGGCGGGCACTGAAGCTTTCTTT. It is translated as CASARWGDQGAGTEAFF. Full variable domain (rest looked up from reference TRBV7-9 and TRBJ1-1): DTGVSQNPRHKITKRGQNVTFRCDPISEHNRLYWYRQTLGQGPEFLTYFQNEAQLEKSRLLSDRFSAERPKGSFSTLEIQRTEQGDSAMYLCASARWGDQGAGTEAFFGQGTRLTVV.

The chain recombines TRBV6-1 with TRBJ2-7; the match to TRBD2 covers 9 bases. Germline loops: CDR1 MNHNS, CDR2 SASEGT. This CDR3 contains 14 residues. Trimming cost V 8 bases and J 2 bases; bases outside gene matches: 7. The CDR3 DNA reads TGTGCCAGCGATACTAGCGGGTCCACCTACGAGCAGTACTTC. Translated: CASDTSGSTYEQYF.

V usage is TRBV6-6 and J usage is TRBJ1-2; no reliable D call. V gave up 5 bases and J gave up 6 bases, with 16 bases separating them. Germline V lookup: CDR1 MNHNY, CDR2 SVGAGI (reference sequence). The CDR3 length is 14 residues. The CDR3 DNA reads as TGTGCCAGCAGTCCGAACGGAGGCGGCGATGGCTACACCTTC. Protein: CASSPNGGGDGYTF.

The rearrangement uses TRBV4-3 and TRBJ2-1, with D possibly TRBD2 on 5 matching bases. This CDR3 has 18 amino acids. Germline V gene lookup returns CDR1 LGHNA and CDR2 YSLEER. The V end lost 0 bases, the J end lost 3 bases, and 18 bases lay between the germline ends. CDR3 bases: TGCGCCAGCAGCCAAGAAGCAGGCGGGCAGGCAAACTACAATGAGCAGTTCTTC. It specifies CASSQEAGGQANYNEQFF.

The chain joins TRBV29-1 to TRBJ1-2; D call uncertain. Germline lookup yields CDR1 SQVTM and CDR2 ANQGSEA. The CDR3 sequence is 13 residues long. V was trimmed by 5 bases and J by 0 bases, leaving 10 bases between them. CDR3 DNA sequence: TGCAGCGTTTGGGGAACTGCTAACTATGGCTACACCTTC. Encoded protein: CSVWGTANYGYTF.

The chain recombines TRBV29-1 with TRBJ1-2; 9 bases agree with TRBD1. J was trimmed by 2 bases and V by 6 bases; bases with no gene match: 4. Germline CDR1 reads SQVTM; CDR2 reads ANQGSEA. This CDR3 has 13 residues. The CDR3 loop reads CSVPGQGNYGYTF. As DNA, the CDR3 is TGCAGCGTCCCGGGACAGGGAAACTATGGCTACACCTTC. The full variable domain, with the rest looked up from reference TRBV29-1 and TRBJ1-2, is SAVISQKPSRDICQRGTSLTIQCQVDSQVTMMFWYRQQPGQSLTLIATANQGSEATYESGFVIDKFPISRPNLTFSTLTVSNMSPEDSSIYLCSVPGQGNYGYTFGSGTRLTVV.

Written as DNA, the CDR3 is TGTGCCAGCAGCCGTCCGGGACAAGGTGAAAAACTGTTTTTT. Translated: CASSRPGQGEKLFF. The gene calls are TRBV14 and TRBJ1-4; TRBD1 is a possible D gene (6 bases). Trimming left V 4 bases short and J 7 bases short, with 13 bases between. Germline V CDR1 and CDR2: SGHDN, FVKESK. The CDR3 contains 14 residues.

This chain joins TRBV19 and TRBJ1-5; no clear D gene. The length of the CDR3 is 14 residues. Germline values: CDR1 LNHDA, CDR2 SQIVND (reference sequence). Trimming took 6 bases from V and 5 from J, leaving 14 bases between them. This chain's CDR3 is CASSHSRMDQPQHF. CDR3 bases: TGTGCCAGTAGCCACTCAAGGATGGATCAGCCCCAGCATTTT.

The gene calls are TRBV2 and TRBJ1-1; the D gene is possibly TRBD1 (5 bases). The germline gives CDR1 SNHLY, CDR2 FYNNEI. There are 12 residues in the CDR3. Trimming took off 6 bases at V and 1 base at J, with 6 bases between the two ends. CDR3 in DNA: TGTGCCAGCAGCACAGGGAACACTGAAGCTTTCTTT. Translated: CASSTGNTEAFF.

The rearrangement links TRBV5-1 to TRBJ2-5, with TRBD2 as a possible D gene (6 bases). Per the germline V gene, CDR1 is SGHRS and CDR2 is YFSETQ. CDR3 size: 14 residues. V was shortened by 4 bases and J by 5 bases, with 15 bases between the two germline ends. The CDR3 bases are TGCGCCAGCAGCGGAGGAGGGGCCGAGGAGACCCAGTACTTC. It translates to CASSGGGAEETQYF.

The chain joins TRBV7-6 to TRBJ1-5, with 10 bases aligning to TRBD1. CDR3 size: 15 residues. V lost 4 bases to trimming and J lost 4 bases; unmatched junction nucleotides: 4. Germline assignment: CDR1 SGHVS and CDR2 FNYEAQ. The CDR3: CASSSWGQGNQPQHF. CDR3 bases: TGTGCCAGCAGCTCATGGGGACAGGGGAATCAGCCCCAGCATTTT. Based on the CDR3 plus reference TRBV7-6 and TRBJ1-5, the full variable domain is GAGVSQSPRYKVTKRGQDVALRCDPISGHVSLYWYRQALGQGPEFLTYFNYEAQQDKSGLPNDRFSAERPEGSISTLTIQRTEQRDSAMYRCASSSWGQGNQPQHFGDGTRLSIL.

The rearrangement uses TRBV7-2 and TRBJ1-3; the D is unclear. V lost 5 bases to trimming and J lost 0 bases, with 11 bases between them. The CDR3 spans 15 residues. Germline V CDR1 and CDR2: SGHTA, FQGNSA. CDR3 DNA sequence: TGTGCCAGCAGCGCCCCAGGATACTCTGGAAACACCATATATTTT. Amino acids: CASSAPGYSGNTIYF.

J is TRBJ1-2 and V is TRBV9, with D perhaps matching TRBD1 (5 bases). This CDR3 has 15 amino acids. The germline CDR1 and CDR2 sequences are SGDLS and YYNGEE. Trimming left V 0 bases short and J 0 bases short, with 9 bases between. CDR3 DNA: TGTGCCAGCAGCGTAGGAACAGGAGCTAACTATGGCTACACCTTC. Residues: CASSVGTGANYGYTF.

The chain has TRBV5-1 and TRBJ2-7; 15 bases are shared with TRBD2. The CDR3 is made up of 19 amino acids. V shed 3 bases and J 7 bases; nucleotides not matched to a gene: 17. Germline CDR1 SGHRS, CDR2 YFSETQ. The CDR3 bases are TGCGCCAGCAGCTACCCAGAGGGACTAGCGGGAGGTTCTTCGAGAGAGCAGTACTTC. The encoded protein is CASSYPEGLAGGSSREQYF.